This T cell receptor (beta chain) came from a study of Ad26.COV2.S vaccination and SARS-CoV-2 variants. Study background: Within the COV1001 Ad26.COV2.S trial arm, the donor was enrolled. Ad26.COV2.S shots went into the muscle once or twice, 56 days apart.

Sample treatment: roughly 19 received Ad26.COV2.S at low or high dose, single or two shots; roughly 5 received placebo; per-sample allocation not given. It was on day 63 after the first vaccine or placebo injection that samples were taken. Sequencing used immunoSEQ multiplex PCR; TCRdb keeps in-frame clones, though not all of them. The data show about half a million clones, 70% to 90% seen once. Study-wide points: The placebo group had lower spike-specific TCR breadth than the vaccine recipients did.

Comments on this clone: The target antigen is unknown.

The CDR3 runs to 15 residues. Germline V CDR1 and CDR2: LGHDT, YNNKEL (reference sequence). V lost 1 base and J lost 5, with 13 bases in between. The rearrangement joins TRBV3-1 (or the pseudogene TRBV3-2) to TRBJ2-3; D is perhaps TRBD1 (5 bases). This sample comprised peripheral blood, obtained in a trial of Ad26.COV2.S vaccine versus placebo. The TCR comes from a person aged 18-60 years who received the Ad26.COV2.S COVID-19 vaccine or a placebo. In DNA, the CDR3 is TGTGCCAGCAGCCAAGGTTTCCAGGGTTTAGATACGCAGTATTTT. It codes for CASSQGFQGLDTQYF.